This TCR beta chain was captured in a study of T cell responses to AZD1222 COVID-19 vaccine. The CDR3 spans 14 residues. Trimming took 8 bases from V and 9 from J; bases not matched to a gene: 11. Germline V gene sequence: CDR1 SGHDN, CDR2 FVKESK. Data came from immunoSEQ multiplex PCR; TCRdb stores just in-frame clones and leaves some out. The sample contains fewer than 50,000 clones, around 77% of which appear only once. This sample comprised peripheral blood, obtained 28 days after the second dose of the MenACWY control vaccine. V is TRBV14 and J is TRBJ2-1, with 9 bases matching TRBD2. This clonotype was obtained from an adult who received the MenACWY meningococcal vaccine as a control. In nucleotides, the CDR3 is TGTGCCAGCCAAAAACTAGCGGGTCTAAGTGAGCAGTTCTTC. Protein sequence: CASQKLAGLSEQFF.